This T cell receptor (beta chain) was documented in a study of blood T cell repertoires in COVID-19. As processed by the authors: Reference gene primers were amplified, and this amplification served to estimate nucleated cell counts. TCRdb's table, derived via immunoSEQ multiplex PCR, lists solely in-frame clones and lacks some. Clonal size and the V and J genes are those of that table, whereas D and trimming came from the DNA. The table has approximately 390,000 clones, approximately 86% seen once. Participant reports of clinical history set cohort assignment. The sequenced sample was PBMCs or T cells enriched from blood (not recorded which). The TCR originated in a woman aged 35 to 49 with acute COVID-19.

The CDR3 DNA reads TGTGCCAGCAGTTCAGGACTACAGCCCCAGCATTTT. Its protein product is CASSSGLQPQHF. The V gene is TRBV12-3 or TRBV12-4, the J gene TRBJ1-5; D is ambiguous. This CDR3 has 12 residues. Deletions cut 4 bases from V and 7 bases from J, with 8 bases between.